The TCR beta chain under discussion was sequenced for a study of T cells after yellow fever vaccination (dated by TCRdb to about 2019). Regarding the study in general: Libraries from fractions with low cell numbers were prepared with the SMART-Seq v4 Ultra Low Input RNA kit. To follow T-cell clones before and after both primary and booster YFV17D yellow fever vaccination, bulk TCR alpha and beta repertoires underwent longitudinal sequencing. The cohort comprised two healthy male donors, one aged 18 to 30 and one aged 30 to 40 years. Blood was collected at multiple timepoints before and after primary and secondary immunization, and bulk PBMC replicates and cell subsets were isolated. Points the paper makes about the study in general: A small fraction of clonotypes showed up in both the CD4 and CD8 compartments, probably as a result of convergent recombination. The secondary T-cell response was weaker than the primary response but faster, peaking on day 5 instead of day 15. Computational filtering was required because FACS-sorted repertoires could contain abundant contaminating clonotypes from the bulk population. Only a couple of donors were included in the study, so the extent to which the findings can be generalized is limited. Most clones expanded after primary vaccination were re-detected after the booster (96% of CD4 and around 88% of CD8), suggesting broad memory maintenance.

V is clipped by 0 bases and J by 10 bases, and the sequence between their germline boundaries is 13 bases long. CDR1 SGHRS and CDR2 YFSETQ are derived from the germline V gene. From the cysteine up to the phenylalanine, the CDR3 has a length of 13 residues. The retained sequence is limited to the CDR3, 39 bases, with the frame set at the first base. Read against the paper, the sample's treatment or condition label means: live attenuated yellow fever vaccine strain. At each blood-draw timepoint, two biological replicates of bulk PBMCs were collected. A standard Ficoll-Paque protocol was used to isolate PBMCs from peripheral blood. TriZol was used to extract RNA from bulk PBMCs, CD4 and CD8 fractions, and dextramer-positive and dextramer-negative fractions. The instrument given in TCRdb is Illumina NovaSeq 6000. TCR cDNA was synthesized by 5'RACE template switching, which introduced a universal primer site and unique molecular identifiers. cDNA synthesis was primed from both the TCR alpha and TCR beta constant segments. Libraries were amplified in two PCR steps, with sample barcodes and sequencing adapters added in the second step. Sequencing of libraries was performed on Illumina HiSeq 2500 (2x100 bp) or NovaSeq (2x150 bp). In the paper's pipeline: Demultiplexing of reads and collapsing into UMI consensus sequences were performed with MIGEC, and V(D)J alignment was carried out with MiXCR. Vaccine-responding clonotypes were defined with edgeR using replicate PBMC samples, requiring FDR below 0.01 and a log2 fold change above 5 up to day 15. CD4 or CD8 identity was assigned to each bulk clonotype according to whether the clonotype was present at higher abundance in the sequenced CD4 repertoire or the sequenced CD8 repertoire. TCRdb handled the public reads itself, with Q25 trimming in fastp and clone calling in MiXCR, and kept productive beta chains. Duplicate CDR3 protein sequences are folded into a single record with the most common DNA and genes. The V and J calls here are based on TCRdb, not the publication. The sample records about 330,000 distinct CDR3 sequences, approximately 4% of which are singletons. Under 30% of the sample comes from the top ten.

This clonotype showed up just a few times. There is no known antigen for this receptor. Per-base quality was not reported, and no clone a single base away is much larger than it. The receptor's source is a man aged 18 to 29 who received the YFV17D yellow fever vaccine. The material was PBMCs, obtained 5 days after the yellow fever booster vaccination. The sequence joins TRBV5-1 to TRBJ1-1, with the D gene not clear enough to name. At the DNA level, the sequence is TGCGCCAGCAGCTTGGCCGGTCTGTCGGGAGCTTTCTTT. It codes for CASSLAGLSGAFF.